The present entry profiles one T cell receptor beta chain with its context. The data belong to a study of CD8 T cells in Susac syndrome. TCR beta sequencing covered blood CD8+ and CD4+ T cells. While CD8+ and CD4+ T cells were isolated negatively, TEMRA cells were enriched by FACS. V lost 2 bases and J lost 1, with 8 bases in between. This CDR3 contains 14 residues. The germline V gene has CDR1 SGDLS and CDR2 YYNGEE. RNA was extracted with the RNeasy kit, and a quantity of roughly 0.5 to 1 ug was reverse transcribed using random hexamers. The TCR beta CDR3 was amplified by immunoSEQ multiplex PCR across 54 Vbeta, 13 Jbeta. One entry per CDR3 protein, called by TCRdb with MiXCR from the immunoSEQ multiplex PCR reads. The sample consists of 130,000 to 150,000 distinct CDR3 sequences, roughly 95% of them appearing once.

Sequenced sample: CD4+ T cells from PBMCs. The clonotype comes from a human donor in good health. The gene calls are TRBV9 and TRBJ2-3; D is uncertain. The CDR3 nucleotides are TGTGCCAGCAGCGTCCCGGACGGCACAGATACGCAGTATTTT. Translated: CASSVPDGTDTQYF.